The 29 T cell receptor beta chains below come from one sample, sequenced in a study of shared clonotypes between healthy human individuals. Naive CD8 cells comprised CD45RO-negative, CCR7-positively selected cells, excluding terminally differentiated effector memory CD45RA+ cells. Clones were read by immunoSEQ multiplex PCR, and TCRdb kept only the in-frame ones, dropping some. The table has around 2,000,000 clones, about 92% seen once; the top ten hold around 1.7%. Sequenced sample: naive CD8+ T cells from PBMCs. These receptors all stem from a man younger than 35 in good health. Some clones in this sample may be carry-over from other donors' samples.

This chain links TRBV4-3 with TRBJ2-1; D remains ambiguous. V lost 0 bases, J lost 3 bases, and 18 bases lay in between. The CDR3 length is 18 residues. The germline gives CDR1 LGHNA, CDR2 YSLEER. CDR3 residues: CASSQDDVGGLGYNEQFF. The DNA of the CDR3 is TGCGCCAGCAGCCAAGATGATGTCGGCGGCCTCGGCTACAATGAGCAGTTCTTC.

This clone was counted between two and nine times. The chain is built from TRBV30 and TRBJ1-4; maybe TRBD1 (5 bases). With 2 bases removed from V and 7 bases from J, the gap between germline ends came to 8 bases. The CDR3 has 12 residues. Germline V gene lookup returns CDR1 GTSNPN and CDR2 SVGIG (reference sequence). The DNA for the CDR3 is TGTGCCTGGAGTCCGGGACCTGAAAAACTGTTTTTT. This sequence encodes CAWSPGPEKLFF.

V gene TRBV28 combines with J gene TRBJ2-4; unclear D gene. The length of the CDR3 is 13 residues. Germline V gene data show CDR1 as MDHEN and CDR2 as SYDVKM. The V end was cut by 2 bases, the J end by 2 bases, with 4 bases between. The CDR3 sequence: CASSLRPKNIQYF. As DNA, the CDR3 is TGTGCCAGCAGTTTAAGACCCAAAAACATTCAGTACTTC.

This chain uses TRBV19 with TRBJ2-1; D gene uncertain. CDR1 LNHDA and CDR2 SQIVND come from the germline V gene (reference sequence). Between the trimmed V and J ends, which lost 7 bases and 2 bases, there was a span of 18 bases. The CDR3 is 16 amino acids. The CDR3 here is CASTRSTGSPYNEQFF. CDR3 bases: TGTGCCAGTACCCGAAGTACTGGTAGCCCCTACAATGAGCAGTTCTTC.

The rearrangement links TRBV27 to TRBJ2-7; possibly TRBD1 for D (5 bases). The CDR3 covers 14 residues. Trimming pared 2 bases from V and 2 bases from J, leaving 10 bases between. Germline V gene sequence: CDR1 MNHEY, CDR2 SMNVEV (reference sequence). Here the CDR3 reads CASSLERGPYEQYF. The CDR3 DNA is TGTGCCAGCAGTTTAGAAAGGGGCCCCTACGAGCAGTACTTC.

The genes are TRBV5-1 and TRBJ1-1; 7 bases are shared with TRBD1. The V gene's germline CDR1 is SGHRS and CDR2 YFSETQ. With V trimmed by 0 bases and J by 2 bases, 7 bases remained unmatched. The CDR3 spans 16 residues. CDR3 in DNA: TGCGCCAGCAGCTTGGGGCCGGGACAGACAAACACTGAAGCTTTCTTT. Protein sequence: CASSLGPGQTNTEAFF.

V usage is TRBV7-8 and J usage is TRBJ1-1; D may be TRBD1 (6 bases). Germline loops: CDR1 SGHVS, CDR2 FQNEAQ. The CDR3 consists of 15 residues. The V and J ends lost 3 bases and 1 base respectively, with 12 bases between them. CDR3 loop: CASSLVGGWNTEAFF. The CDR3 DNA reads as TGTGCCAGCAGCTTGGTTGGGGGCTGGAACACTGAAGCTTTCTTT.

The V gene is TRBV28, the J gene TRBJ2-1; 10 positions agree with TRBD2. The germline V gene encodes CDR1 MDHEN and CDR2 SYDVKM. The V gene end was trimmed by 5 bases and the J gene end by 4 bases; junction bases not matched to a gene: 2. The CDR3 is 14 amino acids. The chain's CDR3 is CASSELAGYNEQFF. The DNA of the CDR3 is TGTGCCAGCAGTGAACTAGCGGGGTACAATGAGCAGTTCTTC.

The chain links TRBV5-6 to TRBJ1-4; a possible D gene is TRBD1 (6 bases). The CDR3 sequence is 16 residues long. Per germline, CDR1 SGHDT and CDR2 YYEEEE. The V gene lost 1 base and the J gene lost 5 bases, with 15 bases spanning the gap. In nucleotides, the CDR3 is TGTGCCAGCAGCTTGTCGACAGGCTACCTAAATGAAAAACTGTTTTTT. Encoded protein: CASSLSTGYLNEKLFF.

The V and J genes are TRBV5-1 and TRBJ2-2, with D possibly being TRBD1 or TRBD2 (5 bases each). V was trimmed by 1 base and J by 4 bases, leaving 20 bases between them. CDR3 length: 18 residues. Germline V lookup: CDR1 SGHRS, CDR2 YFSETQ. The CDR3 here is CASSLMGPTRGFTGELFF. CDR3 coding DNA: TGCGCCAGCAGCTTGATGGGACCGACGAGGGGTTTCACCGGGGAGCTGTTTTTT. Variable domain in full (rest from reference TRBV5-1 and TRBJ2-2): KAGVTQTPRYLIKTRGQQVTLSCSPISGHRSVSWYQQTPGQGLQFLFEYFSETQRNKGNFPGRFSGRQFSNSRSEMNVSTLELGDSALYLCASSLMGPTRGFTGELFFGEGSRLTVL.

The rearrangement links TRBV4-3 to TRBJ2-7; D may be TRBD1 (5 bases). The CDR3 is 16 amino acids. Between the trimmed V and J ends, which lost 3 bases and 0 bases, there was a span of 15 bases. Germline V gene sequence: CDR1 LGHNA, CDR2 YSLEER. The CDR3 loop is CASSQSAGPASYEQYF. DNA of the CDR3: TGCGCCAGCAGCCAGAGCGCAGGGCCCGCCTCCTACGAGCAGTACTTC.

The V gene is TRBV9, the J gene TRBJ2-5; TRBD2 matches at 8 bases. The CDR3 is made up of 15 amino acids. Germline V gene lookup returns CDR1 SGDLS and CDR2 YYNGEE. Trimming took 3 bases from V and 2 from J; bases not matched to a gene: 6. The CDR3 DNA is TGTGCCAGCAGCGGTAGCGGGACGATACAAGAGACCCAGTACTTC. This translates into CASSGSGTIQETQYF. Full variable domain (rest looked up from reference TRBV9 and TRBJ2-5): DSGVTQTPKHLITATGQRVTLRCSPRSGDLSVYWYQQSLDQGLQFLIQYYNGEERAKGNILERFSAQQFPDLHSELNLSSLELGDSALYFCASSGSGTIQETQYFGPGTRLLVL.

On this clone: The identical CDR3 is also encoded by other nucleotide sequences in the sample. The chain's CDR3 is CASSGQGNEQFF. CDR3 in DNA: TGTGCCAGCAGTGGGCAGGGTAATGAGCAGTTCTTC. This chain links TRBV28 with TRBJ2-1; D is possibly TRBD1 (5 bases). This CDR3 has 12 amino acids. Deletions cut 5 bases from V and 7 bases from J, with 9 bases between. The germline CDR1 and CDR2 sequences are MDHEN and SYDVKM.

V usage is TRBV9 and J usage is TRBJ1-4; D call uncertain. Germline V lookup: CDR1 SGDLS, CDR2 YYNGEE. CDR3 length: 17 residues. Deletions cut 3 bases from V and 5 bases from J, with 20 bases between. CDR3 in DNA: TGTGCCAGCAGCGCGCATGACTCAGGACCTTTCAATGAAAAACTGTTTTTT. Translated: CASSAHDSGPFNEKLFF. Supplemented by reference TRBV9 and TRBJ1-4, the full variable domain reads DSGVTQTPKHLITATGQRVTLRCSPRSGDLSVYWYQQSLDQGLQFLIQYYNGEERAKGNILERFSAQQFPDLHSELNLSSLELGDSALYFCASSAHDSGPFNEKLFFGSGTQLSVL.

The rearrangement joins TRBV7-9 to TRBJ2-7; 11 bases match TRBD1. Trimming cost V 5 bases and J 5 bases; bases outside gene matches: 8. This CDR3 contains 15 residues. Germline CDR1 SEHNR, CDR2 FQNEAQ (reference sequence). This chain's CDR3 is CASSQRTGGVHEQYF. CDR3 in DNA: TGTGCCAGCAGCCAAAGGACAGGGGGCGTCCACGAGCAGTACTTC.

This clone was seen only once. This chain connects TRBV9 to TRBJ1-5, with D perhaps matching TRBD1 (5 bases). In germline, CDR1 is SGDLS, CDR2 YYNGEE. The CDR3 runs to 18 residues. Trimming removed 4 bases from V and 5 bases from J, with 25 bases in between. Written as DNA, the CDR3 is TGTGCCAGCAGCACCCAGGTCCCTTGTCAGGGCCTCGATCAGCCCCAGCATTTT. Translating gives CASSTQVPCQGLDQPQHF.

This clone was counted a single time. CDR3: CASEWAGQQGETQYF. The CDR3 DNA reads TGTGCCAGCGAATGGGCAGGACAGCAAGGAGAGACCCAGTACTTC. The V gene is TRBV5-6, the J gene TRBJ2-5; TRBD1 is a possible D gene (6 bases). Trimming cost V 7 bases and J 4 bases, with 20 bases left between them. The germline V gene encodes CDR1 SGHDT and CDR2 YYEEEE. The CDR3 covers 15 residues.

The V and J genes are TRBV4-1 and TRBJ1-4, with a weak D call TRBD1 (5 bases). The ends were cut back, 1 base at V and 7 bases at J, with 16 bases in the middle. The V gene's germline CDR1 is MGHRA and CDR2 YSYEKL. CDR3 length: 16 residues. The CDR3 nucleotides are TGCGCCAGCAGCCAAGGGGACGGAGGGCGGGGTGAAAAACTGTTTTTT. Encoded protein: CASSQGDGGRGEKLFF.

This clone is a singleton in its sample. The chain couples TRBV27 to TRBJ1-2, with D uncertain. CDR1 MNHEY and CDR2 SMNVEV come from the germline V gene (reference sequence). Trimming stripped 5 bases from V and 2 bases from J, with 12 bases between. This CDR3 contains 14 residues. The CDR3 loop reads CASSPRGPNYGYTF. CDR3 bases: TGTGCCAGCAGTCCCCGTGGACCAAACTATGGCTACACCTTC.

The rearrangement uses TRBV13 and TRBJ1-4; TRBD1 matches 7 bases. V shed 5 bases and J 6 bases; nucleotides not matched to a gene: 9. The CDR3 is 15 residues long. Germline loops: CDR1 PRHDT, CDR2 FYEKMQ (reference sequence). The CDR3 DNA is TGTGCCAGCAGCGCCCGACAGGGATGGGATGAAAAACTGTTTTTT. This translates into CASSARQGWDEKLFF.

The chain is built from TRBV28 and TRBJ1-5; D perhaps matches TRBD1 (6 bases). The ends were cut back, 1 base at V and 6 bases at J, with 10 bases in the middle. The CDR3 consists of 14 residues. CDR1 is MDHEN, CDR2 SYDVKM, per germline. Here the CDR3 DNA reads TGTGCCAGCAGTTTATTCTCCAGGGGTCAGCCCCAGCATTTT. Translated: CASSLFSRGQPQHF.

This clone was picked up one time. Here the CDR3 reads CSVGVFLAGEGSYEQYF. The CDR3 DNA is TGCAGCGTTGGGGTCTTTTTAGCGGGAGAGGGCTCCTACGAGCAGTACTTC. The rearrangement links TRBV29-1 to TRBJ2-7, with 9 bases that match TRBD2. Trimming removed 4 bases from V and 0 bases from J; junction bases left unmatched: 13. CDR1 is SQVTM, CDR2 ANQGSEA, per germline. There are 17 residues in the CDR3.

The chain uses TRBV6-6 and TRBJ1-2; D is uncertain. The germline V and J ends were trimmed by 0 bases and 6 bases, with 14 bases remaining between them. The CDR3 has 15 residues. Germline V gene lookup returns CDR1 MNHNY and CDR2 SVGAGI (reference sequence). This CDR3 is CASSYSPEDFNGYTF. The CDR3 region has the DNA TGTGCCAGCAGTTACTCCCCTGAGGACTTCAATGGCTACACCTTC.

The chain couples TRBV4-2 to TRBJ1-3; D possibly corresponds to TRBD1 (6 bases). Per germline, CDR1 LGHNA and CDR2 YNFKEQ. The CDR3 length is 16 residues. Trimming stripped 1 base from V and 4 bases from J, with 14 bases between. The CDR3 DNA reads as TGTGCCAGCAGCCAAGGGGCGGGGGCGGAGGGAAACACCATATATTTT. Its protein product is CASSQGAGAEGNTIYF.

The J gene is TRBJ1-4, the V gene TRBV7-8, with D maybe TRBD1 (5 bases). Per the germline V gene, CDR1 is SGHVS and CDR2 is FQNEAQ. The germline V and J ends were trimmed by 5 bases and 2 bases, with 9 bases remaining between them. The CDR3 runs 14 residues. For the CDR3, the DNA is TGTGCCAGCAGCAACAGGCTCACTAATGAAAAACTGTTTTTT. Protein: CASSNRLTNEKLFF. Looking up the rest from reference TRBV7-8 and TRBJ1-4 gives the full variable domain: GAGVSQSPRYKVAKRGQDVALRCDPISGHVSLFWYQQALGQGPEFLTYFQNEAQLDKSGLPSDRFFAERPEGSVSTLKIQRTQQEDSAVYLCASSNRLTNEKLFFGSGTQLSVL.

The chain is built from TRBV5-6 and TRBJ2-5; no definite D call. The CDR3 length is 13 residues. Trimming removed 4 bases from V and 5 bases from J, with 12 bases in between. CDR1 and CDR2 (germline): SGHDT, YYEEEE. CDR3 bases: TGTGCCAGCAGCCCGGCCAACTGGGAGACCCAGTACTTC. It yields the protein CASSPANWETQYF.

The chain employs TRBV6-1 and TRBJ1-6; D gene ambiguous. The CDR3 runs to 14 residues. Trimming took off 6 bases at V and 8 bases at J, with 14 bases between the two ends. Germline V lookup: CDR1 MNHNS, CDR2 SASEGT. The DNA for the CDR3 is TGTGCCAGCAGGCGGCCTTCCGGACATTCACCCCTCCACTTT. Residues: CASRRPSGHSPLHF.

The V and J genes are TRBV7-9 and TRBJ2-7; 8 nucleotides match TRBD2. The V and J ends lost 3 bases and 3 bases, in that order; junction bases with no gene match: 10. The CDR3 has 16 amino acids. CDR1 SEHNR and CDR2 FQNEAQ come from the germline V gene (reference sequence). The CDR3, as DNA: TGTGCCAGCAGCTTTTTCGGCGGGAGGCTGAACTACGAGCAGTACTTC. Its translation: CASSFFGGRLNYEQYF. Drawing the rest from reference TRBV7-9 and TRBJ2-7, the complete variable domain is DTGVSQNPRHKITKRGQNVTFRCDPISEHNRLYWYRQTLGQGPEFLTYFQNEAQLEKSRLLSDRFSAERPKGSFSTLEIQRTEQGDSAMYLCASSFFGGRLNYEQYFGPGTRLTVT.

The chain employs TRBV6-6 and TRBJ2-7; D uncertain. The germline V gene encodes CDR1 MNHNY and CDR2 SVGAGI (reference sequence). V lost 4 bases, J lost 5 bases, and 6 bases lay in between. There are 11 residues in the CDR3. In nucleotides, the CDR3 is TGTGCCAGCAGTTTTGGTAACGAGCAGTACTTC. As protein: CASSFGNEQYF.